Each of the 30 T cell receptor beta chains below was sequenced from the same sample in a study of shared clonotypes between healthy human individuals. The protocol was immunoSEQ multiplex PCR, while the TCRdb copy is restricted to in-frame clones and leaves out a portion. This sample has 1,500,000 or so clones, with roughly 98.5% found just once. The sequencing input was naive CD4+ T cells sorted from blood. The subset: CD45RA+ positively selected. The receptors originated from a man aged 25-40 years in good health.

V and J are TRBV14 and TRBJ2-7, with TRBD1 matching over 10 bases. This CDR3 has 19 residues. Germline lookup yields CDR1 SGHDN and CDR2 FVKESK. With V trimmed by 0 bases and J by 4 bases, 15 bases remained unmatched. The chain's CDR3 is CASSQDLGGTGAAIYEQYF. For the CDR3, the DNA is TGTGCCAGCAGCCAAGATCTGGGTGGGACAGGGGCCGCTATTTACGAGCAGTACTTC.

The chain links TRBV6-1 to TRBJ2-7, with D uncertain. Trimming shortened V by 6 bases and J by 2 bases, and 8 bases separated the two germline ends. The germline V gene has CDR1 MNHNS and CDR2 SASEGT. CDR3 length: 12 amino acids. In nucleotides, the CDR3 is TGTGCCAGCAGGGAAACAGCCTACGAGCAGTACTTC. This gives the protein CASRETAYEQYF.

V and J are TRBV16 and TRBJ2-2; 8 bases are a match to TRBD1. This CDR3 region has 17 residues. Germline assignment: CDR1 KGHSY and CDR2 FQNENV. J lost 3 bases, V lost 1 base, and 7 bases had no gene match. The CDR3 is CASSQFIRTGHTGELFF. The CDR3, as DNA: TGTGCCAGCAGCCAATTTATCAGGACAGGGCACACCGGGGAGCTGTTTTTT.

The chain recombines TRBV29-1 with TRBJ2-1; D may be TRBD1 or TRBD2 (5 bases each). Germline CDR1 SQVTM, CDR2 ANQGSEA. Trimming took off 7 bases at V and 2 bases at J, with 18 bases between the two ends. The CDR3 length is 15 residues. CDR3 nucleotide sequence: TGCAGCGGAACCGGGACCCCCGATGCCTACAATGAGCAGTTCTTC. Encoded protein: CSGTGTPDAYNEQFF.

V is TRBV6-5 and J is TRBJ2-1, with 10 bases lining up with TRBD2. CDR3 length: 15 residues. After removal of 1 base from V and 8 bases from J, the junction contained 5 bases not matched to a gene. From germline, CDR1 is MNHEY and CDR2 SVGAGI. CDR3 sequence reads: CASSYWASGSHEQFF. The DNA of the CDR3 is TGTGCCAGCAGTTACTGGGCTAGCGGGAGCCATGAGCAGTTCTTC.

This rearrangement joins TRBV6-5 to TRBJ1-2; D uncertain. The V gene's germline CDR1 is MNHEY and CDR2 SVGAGI. V lost 2 bases to trimming and J lost 1 base, with 8 bases between them. There are 14 residues in the CDR3. The CDR3 here is CASSYPPDNYGYTF. The CDR3 bases are TGTGCCAGCAGTTACCCCCCGGATAACTATGGCTACACCTTC.

This rearrangement joins TRBV9 to TRBJ2-5, with 8 bases aligning to TRBD2. CDR3 size: 19 residues. Per germline, CDR1 SGDLS and CDR2 YYNGEE. The trim removed 4 bases at V and 4 bases at J, leaving 21 bases unmatched. CDR3 sequence reads: CASSPKEDSSGILIETQYF. DNA for the CDR3: TGTGCCAGCAGCCCCAAAGAAGATAGTAGCGGGATCCTTATAGAGACCCAGTACTTC.

Worth noting for this clone: A read error may account for a junction end that differs from germline. The gene calls are TRBV5-6 and TRBJ2-7; TRBD1 matches at 7 bases. CDR1 is SGHDT, CDR2 YYEEEE, per germline. The CDR3 length is 14 residues. The CDR3 nucleotides read TGTGCCAGCAGCCCAAAGGCAGTTCGGGGACAGCGATTCTTC. The encoded protein is CASSPKAVRGQRFF.

The V gene is TRBV27, the J gene TRBJ2-7; 10 nucleotides align to TRBD2. The CDR3 totals 15 residues. Per the germline V gene, CDR1 is MNHEY and CDR2 is SMNVEV (reference sequence). V shed 2 bases, J shed 4 bases, and the junction held 5 bases outside the gene matches. CDR3 region: CASSLLSGRWYEQYF. As DNA, the CDR3 is TGTGCCAGCAGTTTACTTAGCGGGAGGTGGTACGAGCAGTACTTC.

Details on this clone: The same CDR3 can be traced to other DNA sequences in this sample. The chain is built from TRBV5-1 and TRBJ2-5; D call uncertain. Looked up from germline, CDR1 is SGHRS and CDR2 is YFSETQ. V was pared by 1 base and J by 2 bases, with 3 bases between. CDR3 length equals 12 residues. The CDR3 protein is CASSLQQETQYF. The CDR3 bases are TGCGCCAGCAGCTTGCAACAAGAGACCCAGTACTTC.

The chain employs TRBV7-3 and TRBJ2-1; TRBD2 might be the D (5 bases). Per germline, CDR1 SGHTA and CDR2 FQGTGA. The CDR3 spans 16 residues. Trimming took 3 bases from V and 2 from J, leaving 14 bases between them. The CDR3 reads CASSFDGGLAYNEQFF. CDR3 sequence (DNA): TGTGCCAGCAGCTTCGATGGCGGGTTAGCCTACAATGAGCAGTTCTTC. Together with reference TRBV7-3 and TRBJ2-1, the CDR3 gives the full variable domain: GAGVSQTPSNKVTEKGKYVELRCDPISGHTALYWYRQSLGQGPEFLIYFQGTGAADDSGLPNDRFFAVRPEGSVSTLKIQRTERGDSAVYLCASSFDGGLAYNEQFFGPGTRLTVL.

This chain's CDR3 is CASRGWVEEKLFF. The CDR3 DNA reads TGTGCCAGCAGGGGGTGGGTTGAGGAAAAACTGTTTTTT. This chain uses TRBV28 with TRBJ1-4, with D hard to call. This CDR3 has 13 amino acids. Trimming cost V 6 bases and J 8 bases, with 13 bases left between them. The germline V gene encodes CDR1 MDHEN and CDR2 SYDVKM.

This clone was observed a single time. The chain recombines TRBV7-9 with TRBJ2-2; possibly TRBD2 for D (6 bases). This CDR3 spans 15 amino acids. Germline loops: CDR1 SEHNR, CDR2 FQNEAQ (reference sequence). Trimming took off 5 bases at V and 8 bases at J, with 18 bases between the two ends. As DNA, the CDR3 is TGTGCCAGCAGCCTCCTCGTCGGGGGATTGGGGGAGCTGTTTTTT. Translated, it gives CASSLLVGGLGELFF.

The genes are TRBV29-1 and TRBJ2-1, with a tentative D call TRBD1 (9 bases). V was cut by 7 bases and J by 6 bases, with 19 bases left in between. Germline V gives CDR1 SQVTM, CDR2 ANQGSEA. This CDR3 region has 14 residues. The CDR3 DNA sequence: TGCAGCGCCCGGGGGGGACAGGGTATCAATGAGCAGTTCTTC. Protein product: CSARGGQGINEQFF.

The rearrangement links TRBV6-1 to TRBJ2-7; D remains ambiguous. This CDR3 region has 14 residues. CDR1 and CDR2 from the germline V gene are MNHNS and SASEGT. Trimming shortened V by 6 bases and J by 0 bases, and 12 bases separated the two germline ends. CDR3 coding DNA: TGTGCCAGCAGACGAGAACGGCGCTCCTACGAGCAGTACTTC. It yields the protein CASRRERRSYEQYF.

The chain recombines TRBV28 with TRBJ2-7; D might be TRBD1 or TRBD2, each matching 7 bases. In germline, CDR1 is MDHEN, CDR2 SYDVKM. This CDR3 region has 15 residues. The V and J ends lost 2 bases and 4 bases respectively, with 15 bases between them. This CDR3 is CASSLTGEGGYEQYF. As DNA, the CDR3 is TGTGCCAGCAGTTTAACAGGGGAGGGGGGTTACGAGCAGTACTTC.

The CDR3 is CASSQNPGGPQPQHF. CDR3 in DNA: TGCGCCAGCAGCCAAAATCCGGGGGGACCTCAGCCCCAGCATTTT. The J gene is TRBJ1-5, the V gene TRBV4-3, with a possible D match to TRBD1 (5 bases). Looked up from germline, CDR1 is LGHNA and CDR2 is YSLEER. The CDR3 is 15 residues long. The V end was cut by 2 bases, the J end by 6 bases, with 14 bases between.

The sample holds one count of this clone. The rearrangement links TRBV6-5 to TRBJ2-7; perhaps TRBD2 as D (6 bases). The length of the CDR3 is 16 residues. Germline V gene data show CDR1 as MNHEY and CDR2 as SVGAGI. Trimming took 2 bases from V and 2 from J, leaving 16 bases between them. The CDR3 DNA sequence: TGTGCCAGCAGTTACACTCTCTACGGGAGCACCTACGAGCAGTACTTC. It translates to CASSYTLYGSTYEQYF.

This chain joins TRBV4-1 and TRBJ2-3; 7 bases map to TRBD2. J was trimmed by 5 bases and V by 4 bases; bases with no gene match: 15. The CDR3 runs 17 residues. Germline CDR1 MGHRA, CDR2 YSYEKL. DNA of the CDR3: TGCGCCAGCAGCCGACCGCTTATGCGGGAGCAAGAAGATACGCAGTATTTT. Translated, it gives CASSRPLMREQEDTQYF.

This chain uses TRBV7-9 with TRBJ2-2; TRBD1 is a possible D gene (5 bases). The CDR3 totals 15 residues. Trimming shortened V by 4 bases and J by 2 bases, and 11 bases separated the two germline ends. Germline-derived CDR1 and CDR2 are SEHNR and FQNEAQ (reference sequence). CDR3: CASSSRTPNTGELFF. CDR3 nucleotide sequence: TGTGCCAGCAGCTCGAGGACACCCAACACCGGGGAGCTGTTTTTT.

The CDR3, as DNA: TGCGCCAGCAGCTTGGCCGATCTCCGAGGGTACGAGCAGTACTTC. Amino acids: CASSLADLRGYEQYF. V usage is TRBV5-1 and J usage is TRBJ2-7; TRBD2 might be the D (5 bases). Trimming removed 0 bases from V and 4 bases from J, with 14 bases in between. Germline V CDR1 and CDR2: SGHRS, YFSETQ. The CDR3 is 15 residues long.

This sequence joins TRBV2 and TRBJ2-6, with D perhaps matching TRBD2 (8 bases). Trimming took off 6 bases at V and 0 bases at J, with 21 bases between the two ends. The CDR3 loop spans 19 amino acids. The germline CDR1 and CDR2 sequences are SNHLY and FYNNEI. The CDR3 loop is CASSETGGGAFSGANVLTF. CDR3 coding DNA: TGTGCCAGCAGCGAAACGGGAGGGGGCGCTTTCTCTGGGGCCAACGTCCTGACTTTC.

This chain uses TRBV5-1 with TRBJ2-7; TRBD2 matches at 7 bases. The CDR3 is 14 amino acids. Germline lookup yields CDR1 SGHRS and CDR2 YFSETQ. After removal of 4 bases from V and 5 bases from J, the junction contained 9 bases not matched to a gene. In nucleotides, the CDR3 is TGCGCCAGCAGCACCCCTGAGCGGGAAAACGAGCAGTACTTC. It yields the protein CASSTPERENEQYF. Together with reference TRBV5-1 and TRBJ2-7, the CDR3 gives the full variable domain: KAGVTQTPRYLIKTRGQQVTLSCSPISGHRSVSWYQQTPGQGLQFLFEYFSETQRNKGNFPGRFSGRQFSNSRSEMNVSTLELGDSALYLCASSTPERENEQYFGPGTRLTVT.

V usage is TRBV19 and J usage is TRBJ2-7, with 7 bases matching TRBD1. There are 16 residues in the CDR3. The germline V gene has CDR1 LNHDA and CDR2 SQIVND (reference sequence). Trimming took 4 bases from V and 6 from J; bases not matched to a gene: 15. The DNA of the CDR3 is TGTGCCAGTAGTACAAGACAGGGAATTGGCGGGCTCGAGCAGTACTTC. Translation gives CASSTRQGIGGLEQYF.

The chain has TRBV27 and TRBJ2-7; D possibly corresponds to TRBD2 (6 bases). CDR3 length: 18 amino acids. Deletions cut 5 bases from V and 0 bases from J, with 23 bases between. Germline values: CDR1 MNHEY, CDR2 SMNVEV (reference sequence). The CDR3 DNA follows: TGTGCCAGCAGTCAACTAGGCGGATTAGCGGAAAGCTCCTACGAGCAGTACTTC. This encodes CASSQLGGLAESSYEQYF.

The chain employs TRBV6-5 and TRBJ2-5; 7 nucleotides match TRBD2. The germline V gene encodes CDR1 MNHEY and CDR2 SVGAGI. The CDR3 sequence is 13 residues long. V dropped 7 bases and J dropped 0; count of bases not matched to a gene: 2. The CDR3, as DNA: TGTGCCAGCATCGGGAGGTACCAAGAGACCCAGTACTTC. Protein sequence: CASIGRYQETQYF.

This chain joins TRBV6-1 and TRBJ2-1; TRBD2 matches 14 bases. The CDR3 sequence is 15 residues long. Germline values: CDR1 MNHNS, CDR2 SASEGT. Trimming took 9 bases from V and 6 from J; bases not matched to a gene: 7. The CDR3 loop is CASRLAGGGGNEQFF. The CDR3 region has the DNA TGTGCCAGTAGACTAGCGGGAGGGGGTGGCAATGAGCAGTTCTTC.

This chain links TRBV28 with TRBJ1-5; D remains ambiguous. The V and J ends lost 6 bases and 9 bases respectively, with 9 bases between them. This CDR3 has 11 residues. Germline loops: CDR1 MDHEN, CDR2 SYDVKM. CDR3 bases: TGTGCCAGCAGCGGACGTCGGCCCCAGCATTTT. Protein sequence: CASSGRRPQHF.

In regard to this clone: Other DNA sequences of this sample code for an identical CDR3. The genes are TRBV27 and TRBJ2-3, with unresolved D. Looked up from germline, CDR1 is MNHEY and CDR2 is SMNVEV (reference sequence). V gave up 3 bases and J gave up 2 bases, with 3 bases separating them. There are 12 residues in the CDR3. Here the CDR3 reads CASSFSTDTQYF. CDR3 bases: TGTGCCAGCAGTTTCTCCACAGATACGCAGTATTTT.

The J gene is TRBJ2-7, the V gene TRBV4-2, with 7 bases lining up with TRBD2. Germline lookup yields CDR1 LGHNA and CDR2 YNFKEQ. The CDR3 loop spans 15 amino acids. With 2 bases clipped from V and 7 bases from J, the junction kept 11 bases outside the gene matches. The CDR3 sequence is CASSQIAGMPGEQYF. CDR3 nucleotide sequence: TGTGCCAGCAGCCAAATAGCGGGCATGCCGGGGGAGCAGTACTTC.